A single sample gave rise to the 21 T cell receptor beta chains below, sequenced in a study of neurological immune-mediated disorders (dated by TCRdb to between 2018 and 2021). The receptor library was made with 5' RACE. The reads were generated on an Illumina HiSeq 2500. TCRdb reprocessing: public reads trimmed at Q25 with fastp, clones called with MiXCR, in-frame beta chains kept. CDR3 protein duplicates are merged, each entry listing the most common genes and DNA. This sample holds approximately 30,000 distinct CDR3 sequences; under 5% were observed only once. Clones ranked in the top ten supply approximately 25% of the sample. Sequenced input: CD4+ T cells from blood. These receptors were collected from a woman aged 40 to 49 in good health.

This clonotype was seen ten or more times. This chain links TRBV7-2 with TRBJ2-2; D gene ambiguous. The germline V and J ends were trimmed by 1 base and 7 bases, with 13 bases remaining between them. This CDR3 spans 15 amino acids. Germline values: CDR1 SGHTA, CDR2 FQGNSA. The CDR3 is CASSLVSSISGELFF. CDR3 in DNA: TGTGCCAGCAGCTTAGTATCGTCCATAAGCGGGGAGCTGTTTTTT.

Ten or more counts support this clonotype. This sequence joins TRBV29-1 and TRBJ1-2; maybe TRBD1 (6 bases). Germline CDR1 SQVTM, CDR2 ANQGSEA. The CDR3 has 15 residues. V lost 5 bases to trimming and J lost 6 bases, with 22 bases between them. The CDR3 protein is CSVLFTGNRANGYTF. CDR3 DNA sequence: TGCAGCGTTCTTTTTACAGGGAACAGGGCGAATGGCTACACCTTC.

This clonotype has ten or more counts. The CDR3 DNA follows: TGTGCCAGCACTCAGTCGGGGGGTGATGAAAAACTGTTTTTT. As protein: CASTQSGGDEKLFF. This chain links TRBV7-9 with TRBJ1-4; D possibly corresponds to TRBD1 (5 bases). The CDR3 loop spans 14 amino acids. V shed 7 bases and J shed 6 bases, with 15 bases lying between them. Germline assignment: CDR1 SEHNR and CDR2 FQNEAQ (reference sequence).

This clonotype was counted ten times or more. The chain employs TRBV4-1 and TRBJ1-3; 7 bases fit TRBD1. From germline, CDR1 is MGHRA and CDR2 YSYEKL. Trimming at V came to 1 base and at J to 8 bases, leaving 11 bases not matched to a gene. The CDR3 sequence is 16 residues long. The CDR3 sequence is CASSQGSGTAGDTIYF. The CDR3 nucleotides are TGCGCCAGCAGCCAAGGTTCCGGGACAGCAGGAGACACCATATATTTT.

This clonotype was counted at least ten times. This rearrangement joins TRBV5-5 to TRBJ2-2; no definite D call. The CDR3 has 16 residues. Trimming pared 0 bases from V and 1 base from J, leaving 10 bases between. From germline, CDR1 is SGHKS and CDR2 YYEKEE (reference sequence). The CDR3 here is CASSLVVSLNTGELFF. CDR3 coding DNA: TGTGCCAGCAGCTTGGTGGTTTCATTGAACACCGGGGAGCTGTTTTTT.

This clonotype was recorded at least ten times. The genes are TRBV18 and TRBJ2-7, with TRBD1 identical over 10 bases. Germline values: CDR1 KGHSH, CDR2 LQKENI. V trimming: 5 bases; J trimming: 1 base; junction bases outside the gene matches: 14. This CDR3 is built from 18 residues. CDR3 in amino acids: CASSSNQLGTGVSYEQYF. The CDR3 bases are TGTGCCAGCTCATCTAATCAGCTCGGGACAGGGGTTTCCTACGAGCAGTACTTC. Together with reference TRBV18 and TRBJ2-7, the CDR3 gives the full variable domain: NAGVMQNPRHLVRRRGQEARLRCSPMKGHSHVYWYRQLPEEGLKFMVYLQKENIIDESGMPKERFSAEFPKEGPSILRIQQVVRGDSAAYFCASSSNQLGTGVSYEQYFGPGTRLTVT.

This clonotype was recorded many times. The junction departs from the called germline gene at one end, perhaps through a read error. The chain links TRBV7-7 to TRBJ2-5; TRBD1 matches 7 bases. CDR3 size: 14 residues. Germline V gene data show CDR1 as SSHAT and CDR2 as FNYEAQ (reference sequence). CDR3 region: CASSSTGQALPQYF. CDR3 nucleotide sequence: TGTGCTAGCAGCTCAACTGGACAGGCTCTCCCCCAGTACTTC.

This clonotype was seen repeatedly, ten times or more. This chain links TRBV28 with TRBJ2-1; the match to TRBD2 covers 7 bases. Trimming took 3 bases from V and 2 from J; bases not matched to a gene: 4. CDR1 MDHEN and CDR2 SYDVKM come from the germline V gene. The CDR3 sequence is 15 residues long. CDR3 loop: CASSFGGGPYNEQFF. The CDR3 region has the DNA TGTGCCAGCAGTTTTGGGGGAGGGCCCTACAATGAGCAGTTCTTC.

This clonotype appeared many times. V usage is TRBV20-1 and J usage is TRBJ1-6, with D tentatively TRBD1 (5 bases). Trimming cost V 6 bases and J 0 bases, with 15 bases left between them. The CDR3 spans 16 residues. Germline CDR1 and CDR2: DFQATT and SNEGSKA (reference sequence). In DNA form, the CDR3 reads TGCAGTGCGCAAAACTCAGGGAGCTCCTATAATTCACCCCTCCACTTT. Protein product: CSAQNSGSSYNSPLHF.

The table lists this clonotype with many counts. The chain links TRBV5-1 to TRBJ1-3; the D gene is possibly TRBD1 (5 bases). The CDR3 is made up of 16 amino acids. The V and J ends lost 0 bases and 0 bases respectively, with 10 bases between them. CDR1 SGHRS and CDR2 YFSETQ come from the germline V gene. In DNA, the CDR3 is TGCGCCAGCAGCTTGGTGGCAGGGACCTCTGGAAACACCATATATTTT. Amino acids: CASSLVAGTSGNTIYF.

This clonotype was observed many times. The J gene is TRBJ2-7, the V gene TRBV5-1; D possibly matches TRBD1 or TRBD2 (6 bases each). CDR3 size: 13 residues. The germline CDR1 and CDR2 sequences are SGHRS and YFSETQ. V lost 3 bases and J lost 2, with 9 bases in between. This chain's CDR3 is CASSSGATYEQYF. The DNA for the CDR3 is TGCGCCAGCAGCTCGGGGGCGACCTACGAGCAGTACTTC.

This chain joins TRBV28 and TRBJ2-7; 8 bases fit TRBD2. The V and J ends lost 6 bases and 5 bases, in that order; junction bases with no gene match: 6. The V gene's germline CDR1 is MDHEN and CDR2 SYDVKM. The CDR3 runs to 13 residues. DNA of the CDR3: TGTGCCAGCAGCTCCCGGACTAGCAACGAGCAGTACTTC. Protein product: CASSSRTSNEQYF.

Many counts were recorded for this clonotype. The CDR3 protein is CSALAGYEAFF. CDR3 DNA sequence: TGCAGTGCCCTAGCAGGATATGAAGCTTTCTTT. V gene TRBV20-1 combines with J gene TRBJ1-1; no reliable D call. The CDR3 is 11 residues long. Germline CDR1 is DFQATT and CDR2 is SNEGSKA (reference sequence). Trimming pared 6 bases from V and 7 bases from J, leaving 12 bases between.

This clonotype was observed many times. The germline gene is not matched at one end of the junction; a read error may be the cause. This chain connects TRBV7-7 to TRBJ2-5; D is undetermined. This CDR3 is built from 13 residues. Germline CDR1 is SSHAT and CDR2 is FNYEAQ (reference sequence). CDR3 sequence (DNA): TGTGCTAGCAGCTTAGTTAACCAAGAGACCCAGTACTTC. Amino acids: CASSLVNQETQYF.

This clonotype has ten or more counts. The chain has TRBV11-2 and TRBJ2-3; TRBD2 aligns across 16 bases. CDR3 length: 18 amino acids. Germline V lookup: CDR1 SGHAT, CDR2 FQNNGV. V lost 5 bases and J lost 4; bases outside the gene matches: 9. The CDR3 reads CASSIGTSGRAGADTQYF. The CDR3, as DNA: TGTGCCAGCAGCATCGGGACTAGCGGGAGGGCCGGGGCAGATACGCAGTATTTT.

This clonotype came up many times. The chain recombines TRBV19 with TRBJ2-1, with no clear D. Deletions cut 0 bases from V and 1 base from J, with 10 bases between. The CDR3 has 16 amino acids. Germline CDR1 reads LNHDA; CDR2 reads SQIVND (reference sequence). For the CDR3, the DNA is TGTGCCAGTAGTATAGATCCAGCCGGATCCTACAATGAGCAGTTCTTC. It is translated as CASSIDPAGSYNEQFF.

This clonotype was observed at least ten times. This sequence joins TRBV3-1 and TRBJ2-5; the D is unclear. The CDR3 has 14 amino acids. V lost 3 bases and J lost 2, with 10 bases in between. Germline assignment: CDR1 LGHDT and CDR2 YNNKEL (reference sequence). CDR3 protein: CASSQAGGQETQYF. The CDR3 DNA is TGTGCCAGCAGCCAGGCCGGTGGACAAGAGACCCAGTACTTC.

This clonotype was seen repeatedly, ten times or more. This rearrangement joins TRBV18 to TRBJ2-5; the D is unclear. V lost 3 bases, J lost 1 base, and 6 bases lay in between. CDR3 length: 13 amino acids. Germline V gene lookup returns CDR1 KGHSH and CDR2 LQKENI. The CDR3 DNA follows: TGTGCCAGCTCACCCAGGCTCCAAGAGACCCAGTACTTC. It yields the protein CASSPRLQETQYF.

In this sample, this clonotype turned up many times. The gene calls are TRBV7-8 and TRBJ2-1, with 11 nucleotides matching TRBD1. The junction had 6 bases not matched to a gene; V was cut back by 0 bases and J by 8 bases. Germline assignment: CDR1 SGHVS and CDR2 FQNEAQ. The CDR3 is 16 amino acids. The CDR3 coding sequence is TGTGCCAGCAGCTTAGCGCGGACAGGGGGCCGGGATGAGCAGTTCTTC. Protein: CASSLARTGGRDEQFF.

This clonotype was observed at least ten times. V usage is TRBV12-3 or TRBV12-4 and J usage is TRBJ2-2; 7 bases line up with TRBD1. The CDR3 runs to 15 residues. V dropped 6 bases and J dropped 0; count of bases not matched to a gene: 4. The CDR3 DNA reads as TGTGCCAGCAGCACAGGGGTCCCGAACACCGGGGAGCTGTTTTTT. The encoded protein is CASSTGVPNTGELFF.

At least ten counts were recorded for this clonotype. V usage is TRBV11-3 and J usage is TRBJ2-3, with a tentative D call TRBD1 (6 bases). The CDR3 length is 15 residues. Germline-derived CDR1 and CDR2 are SGHNT and YENEEA. Trimming cost V 5 bases and J 6 bases, with 18 bases left between them. The CDR3 sequence: CASSRSRQGIDTQYF. For the CDR3, the DNA is TGTGCCAGCAGCCGAAGCAGGCAGGGGATTGATACGCAGTATTTT.